This T cell receptor (beta chain) originates from a study of radiotherapy plus CTLA-4 blockade in lung cancer. Across the study: Objective responses were documented in over 15% of patients, with disease control in roughly 31%.

In the case of this clone: Its antigen is unknown.

Sequencing was performed with immunoSEQ multiplex PCR; in TCRdb, only in-frame clones are kept and a portion is missing. This sample carries tens of thousands of clones, approximately 86% of them seen once, and the ten largest clones take around a fifth. Germline V gene lookup returns CDR1 LGHNA and CDR2 YNFKEQ. Losses at the gene ends were 5 bases for V and 4 bases for J; bases not matched to a gene: 7. This CDR3 has 16 amino acids. Study-level findings and limits: Among blood TCR repertoires after radiotherapy plus ipilimumab, tumor-derived clones expanded. How blood T cell clones changed early, along with interferon-beta, reportedly forecast response best.

This clonotype was obtained from a human donor with non-small cell lung cancer whose response to radiotherapy plus ipilimumab could not be evaluated. The chain has TRBV4-2 and TRBJ2-5; TRBD2 agrees at 13 bases. The sample here was peripheral blood, taken from a patient treated with radiotherapy plus ipilimumab. The CDR3 DNA reads as TGTGCCAGCAGCTACTGGACTAGCGGGAGTGCAGAGACCCAGTACTTC. It yields the protein CASSYWTSGSAETQYF.